The T cell receptor beta chain under discussion was sequenced for a study of Graves' ophthalmopathy and Graves' hyperthyroidism. Study results and limitations: Blood also carried most expanded thyroid clonotypes exceeding 0.001 frequency.

Amplification of TCR beta CDR3 regions used RNA transcripts. Scientists carried out first-round RT-PCR using HTBI primers and then a second-round multiplex PCR. TCRdb fed the multiplex PCR reads into MiXCR, producing one record per CDR3 protein. Among 400,000 to 500,000 distinct CDR3 sequences listed, 20% to 25% were seen once. This clonotype has a count of ten or more. Its target is not known. CDR3 length equals 12 residues. CDR1 is MNHNS, CDR2 SASEGT, per germline. Between the trimmed V and J ends, which lost 8 bases and 0 bases, there was a span of 8 bases. Hyperthyroidism patients, all newly diagnosed, had under 2 months' duration and ages of 18 to 65.

The material sequenced was peripheral blood. This chain uses TRBV6-1 with TRBJ2-7, with D possibly TRBD2 on 6 matching bases. This sequence was found in a woman between 18 and 29 years old with stable Graves' hyperthyroidism. Here the CDR3 reads CASRRASYEQYF. The CDR3 region has the DNA TGTGCCAGCCGGAGGGCCTCCTACGAGCAGTACTTC.